These T cell receptor beta chains were read from a single sample in a study of blood T cell repertoires in COVID-19. TCRdb keeps only in-frame clones here, not all; method: immunoSEQ multiplex PCR. This sample has over 200,000 clones, with over 85% found just once. The sequencing sample was made of PBMCs or T cells enriched from blood (not recorded which). These receptor sequences come from a woman aged 30 to 39 with acute COVID-19. The CDR3 runs from the conserved cysteine through the conserved F or W. The D gene is left open where the match is weak. Clone size is not always given. Where it is, it says once, few, many or a class for expanded clones.

>TRBJ1-5|once|-|TRBV19
TGTGCCAGTATGTTTAAGAGAGGCAATCAGCCCCAGCATTTT
CASMFKRGNQPQHF
>TRBJ1-5|few|-|TRBV5-6
TGTGCCAGCAGCTTGACCCAGGGAGGGAATCAGCCCCAGCATTTT
CASSLTQGGNQPQHF
>TRBJ1-4|-|-|TRBV6-5
TGTGCCAGCAGTTGGGCCCCCACAAGCCTTAATGAAAAACTGTTTTTT
CASSWAPTSLNEKLFF
>TRBJ2-7|-|-|TRBV7-9
TGTGCCAGCAGCCGTAAGGGGATCCACGAGCAGTACTTC
CASSRKGIHEQYF
>TRBJ1-5|-|TRBD1|TRBV5-1
TGCGCCAGCAGCTTGGAAGCAGGGGGTGGTCAGCCCCAGCATTTT
CASSLEAGGGQPQHF
>TRBJ2-2|few|TRBD1|TRBV27
TGTGCCAGCCTACGGACAGGAACTACCGGGGAGCTGTTTTTT
CASLRTGTTGELFF
>TRBJ1-2|few|-|TRBV9
TGTGCCAGCAGCGTAGACGCGGATCAAGCCTATGGCTACACCTTC
CASSVDADQAYGYTF
>TRBJ2-3|few|TRBD1|TRBV7-2
TGTGCCAGCAGCAGCGACAGGGGGTTGACAGATACGCAGTATTTT
CASSSDRGLTDTQYF
>TRBJ1-1|-|TRBD1|TRBV6-2/TRBV6-3
TGTGCCAGCAGCCCTCTGGACAGGAAAGCTTTCTTT
CASSPLDRKAFF
>TRBJ1-2|-|TRBD1|TRBV6-5
TGTGCCAGCAGTAAATCCGGGACAGTAAACTATGGCTACACCTTC
CASSKSGTVNYGYTF
>TRBJ1-4|-|-|TRBV5-4
TGTGCCAGCAGCGGGGGGGATTTTAATGAAAAACTGTTTTTT
CASSGGDFNEKLFF
>TRBJ2-1|once|TRBD2|TRBV4-3
TGCGCCAGCAGCCAAGACGCAGCGGGGGGGCTCTACAATGAGCAGTTCTTC
CASSQDAAGGLYNEQFF
>TRBJ1-3|-|-|TRBV13
TGTGCCAGCAGCCAATTTTACAACGGGAGGAACACCATATATTTT
CASSQFYNGRNTIYF
>TRBJ1-2|-|-|TRBV3-1/TRBV3-2
TGTGCCAGCAGCCAAGATTCAGGGCGTGGCGGCTACACCTTC
CASSQDSGRGGYTF
>TRBJ1-2|-|TRBD1|TRBV7-2
TGTGCCAGCAGCACAAGGGGGACAGGAGAGTCCTATGGCTACACCTTC
CASSTRGTGESYGYTF
>TRBJ2-3|-|TRBD2|TRBV2
TGTGCCAGCAGTTGGACTAGCGGGGGATCCACAGATACGCAGTATTTT
CASSWTSGGSTDTQYF
>TRBJ1-2|-|TRBD1|TRBV5-1
TGCGCCAGCATCTCCAACGTGACAGGGACCTATGGCTACACCTTC
CASISNVTGTYGYTF
>TRBJ1-2|-|-|TRBV24-1
TGTGCCACCAGTGATTTGCTTCCTCACCTCACACAATATAACTATGGCTACACCTTC
CATSDLLPHLTQYNYGYTF
>TRBJ1-2|-|-|TRBV9
TGTGCCAGCAGCGTTCAGGGCTACCTCGTGTTC
CASSVQGYLVF
>TRBJ1-1|-|TRBD1|TRBV2
TGTGCCAGCAGGGGAACAGGGGCTGAAGCTTTCTTT
CASRGTGAEAFF
>TRBJ2-5|-|TRBD2|TRBV7-9
TGTGCCAGCAGGGACCCCGGGGGGAACCAAGAGACCCAGTACTTC
CASRDPGGNQETQYF
>TRBJ2-1|-|TRBD2|TRBV19
TGTGCCAGTAGGACTAGCGGGGGTTACAATGAGCAGTTCTTC
CASRTSGGYNEQFF
>TRBJ1-4|-|TRBD1|TRBV6-5
TGTGCCGGCCAGGGGGCCGCGGCTAATGAAAAACTGTTTTTT
CAGQGAAANEKLFF
>TRBJ1-1|-|-|TRBV12-5
TGTGCTAGTGGGGCGGGAGTCATGAACACTGAAGCTTTCTTT
CASGAGVMNTEAFF
>TRBJ2-3|-|-|TRBV5-1
TGCGCCAGCAGTACCCGGGTGGGTTCAGATACGCAGTATTTT
CASSTRVGSDTQYF
>TRBJ1-4|-|-|TRBV11-2
TGTGCCAGCAGCTCCCCGGACTTTGGAAATGAAAAACTGTTTTTT
CASSSPDFGNEKLFF
>TRBJ2-7|-|-|TRBV21-1
TGTGCCAGCAGCAAAGAAGGCAGGGGGGCCTCCTACGAGCAGTACTTC
CASSKEGRGASYEQYF
>TRBJ1-5|-|-|TRBV28
TGTGCCAGCAGTTTAGGGGCAGGGGAGTGGAAAAATCAGCCCCAGCATTTT
CASSLGAGEWKNQPQHF
>TRBJ1-5|once|-|TRBV5-1
TGCGCCAGCAGCGCGCAGGGAAGTCAGCCCCAGCATTTT
CASSAQGSQPQHF
>TRBJ2-5|few|TRBD2|TRBV19
TGTGCCAGTAGTGCTGGGACTAGCGGGGGGTTTGAGACCCAGTACTTC
CASSAGTSGGFETQYF
>TRBJ2-6|-|-|TRBV18
TGTGCCAGCTCACCAGGGCCCTACTCTGGGGCCAACGTCCTGACTTTC
CASSPGPYSGANVLTF
>TRBJ1-4|once|-|TRBV7-6
TGTGCCAGCAGCTGGGGAGGGGGATCTAATGAAAAACTGTTTTTT
CASSWGGGSNEKLFF
>TRBJ2-7|-|TRBD1|TRBV5-5
TGTGCCAGCAGCCAGACCCCGGGACAGGGGTTGATCTACGAGCAGTACTTC
CASSQTPGQGLIYEQYF
>TRBJ1-1|-|-|TRBV27
TGTGCCAGCAGCCCCGGGTCGATGAACACTGAAGCTTTCTTT
CASSPGSMNTEAFF
>TRBJ1-4|-|-|TRBV25-1
TGTGCCAGCAGTGAAACTACAACTAATGAAAAACTGTTTTTT
CASSETTTNEKLFF
>TRBJ2-2|-|-|TRBV7-6
TGTGCCAGCAGCTTATCCCGAGGTTTCCCAGGGGAGCTGTTTTTT
CASSLSRGFPGELFF
>TRBJ1-1|-|-|TRBV10-3
TGTGCCATCAGACCCCGGGGGGACACTGAAGCTTTCTTT
CAIRPRGDTEAFF
>TRBJ1-5|-|-|TRBV18
TGTGCCAGCTCTACAGAAACCCCGTATAGCAATCAGCCCCAGCATTTT
CASSTETPYSNQPQHF
>TRBJ1-2|-|TRBD1|TRBV12-3/TRBV12-4
TGTGCCAGCAGTGGGACAGGGAGGTATGGCTACACCTTC
CASSGTGRYGYTF
>TRBJ2-1|-|TRBD1|TRBV6-5
TGTGCCAGCCCGCGTGACAGGGGGTACAATGAGCAGTTCTTC
CASPRDRGYNEQFF
>TRBJ2-7|once|-|TRBV13
TGTGCCAGCAGCATCGACGGTAGCGCCTACGAGCAGTACTTC
CASSIDGSAYEQYF
>TRBJ2-3|-|-|TRBV7-2
TGTGCCAGCAGCTTAGTATGGGGAGTCACAGATACGCAGTATTTT
CASSLVWGVTDTQYF